This T cell receptor beta chain was sequenced during a study of blood T cell repertoires in COVID-19. Germline V gene lookup returns CDR1 SEHNR and CDR2 FQNEAQ (reference sequence). The CDR3 loop spans 13 amino acids. The V and J ends lost 8 bases and 3 bases respectively, with 12 bases between them. Seattle cases were enrolled at active infection and followed longitudinally. Data came from immunoSEQ multiplex PCR; TCRdb stores just in-frame clones and leaves some out. In the table there are about 350,000 clones, about nine tenths of which are singletons. This receptor was identified in a woman in her 70s with COVID-19, enrolled during active disease. The sample consisted of peripheral blood. The chain links TRBV7-9 to TRBJ2-3; D remains unclear. CDR3 bases: TGTGCCAGCGAGTACGCAGGAACAGATACGCAGTATTTT. It translates to CASEYAGTDTQYF.